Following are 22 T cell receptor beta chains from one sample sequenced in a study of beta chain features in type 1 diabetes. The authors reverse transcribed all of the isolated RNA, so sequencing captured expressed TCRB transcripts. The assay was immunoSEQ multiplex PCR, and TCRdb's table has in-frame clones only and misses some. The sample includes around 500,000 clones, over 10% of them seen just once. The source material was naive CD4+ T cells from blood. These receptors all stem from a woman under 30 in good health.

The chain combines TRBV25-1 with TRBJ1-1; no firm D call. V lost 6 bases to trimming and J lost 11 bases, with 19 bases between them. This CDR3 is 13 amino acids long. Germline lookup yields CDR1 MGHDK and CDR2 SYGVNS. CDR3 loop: CASRFFGEGTAFF. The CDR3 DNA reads TGTGCCAGCAGGTTCTTCGGGGAGGGCACGGCTTTCTTT.

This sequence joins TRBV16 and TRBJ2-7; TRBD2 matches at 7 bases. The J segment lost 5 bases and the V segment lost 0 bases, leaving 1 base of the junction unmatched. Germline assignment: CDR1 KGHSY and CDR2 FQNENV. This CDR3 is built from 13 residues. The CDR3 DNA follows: TGTGCCAGCAGCCAATCGGGAGGGGACGAGCAGTACGTC. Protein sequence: CASSQSGGDEQYV.

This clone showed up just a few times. CDR3 in DNA: TGTGCCAGCAAGGGGGCCGGGACTAGCAACGAGCAGTTCTTC. Residues: CASKGAGTSNEQFF. V and J are TRBV2 and TRBJ2-1; 9 bases align to TRBD2. Trimming took 7 bases from V and 10 from J; bases not matched to a gene: 11. Germline lookup yields CDR1 SNHLY and CDR2 FYNNEI. CDR3 length equals 14 residues.

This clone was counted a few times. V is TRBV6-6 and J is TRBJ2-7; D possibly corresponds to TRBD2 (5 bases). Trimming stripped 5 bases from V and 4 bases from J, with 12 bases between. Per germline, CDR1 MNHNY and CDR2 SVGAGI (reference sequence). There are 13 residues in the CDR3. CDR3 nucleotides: TGTGCCAGCAGTCCGGACGGGGAATACGAGCAGTACGTC. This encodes CASSPDGEYEQYV.

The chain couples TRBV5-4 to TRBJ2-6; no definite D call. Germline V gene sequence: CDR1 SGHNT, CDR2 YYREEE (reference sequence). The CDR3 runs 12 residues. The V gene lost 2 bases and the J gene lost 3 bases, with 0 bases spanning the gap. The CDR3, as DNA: TGTGCCAGCAGCTTTGGGGCCAACGTCCTGACTTTC. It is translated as CASSFGANVLTF. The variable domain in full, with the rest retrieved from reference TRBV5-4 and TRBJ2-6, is ETGVTQSPTHLIKTRGQQVTLRCSSQSGHNTVSWYQQALGQGPQFIFQYYREEENGRGNFPPRFSGLQFPNYSSELNVNALELDDSALYLCASSFGANVLTFGAGSRLTVL.

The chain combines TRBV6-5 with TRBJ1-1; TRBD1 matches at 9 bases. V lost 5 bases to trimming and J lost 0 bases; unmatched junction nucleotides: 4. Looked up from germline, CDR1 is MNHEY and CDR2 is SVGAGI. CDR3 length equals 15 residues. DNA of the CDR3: TGTGCCAGCAGTGCGGACAGGGGTTTGAACACTGAAGCTTTCTTT. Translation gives CASSADRGLNTEAFF.

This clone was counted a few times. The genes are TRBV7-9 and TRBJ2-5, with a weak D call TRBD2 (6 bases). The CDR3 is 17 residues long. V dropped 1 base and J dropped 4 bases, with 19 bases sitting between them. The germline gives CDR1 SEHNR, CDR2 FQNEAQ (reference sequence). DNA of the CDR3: TGTGCCAGCAGCTTAGGAAGCTCGGGAGCAAGTGTAGAGACCCAGTACTTC. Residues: CASSLGSSGASVETQYF.

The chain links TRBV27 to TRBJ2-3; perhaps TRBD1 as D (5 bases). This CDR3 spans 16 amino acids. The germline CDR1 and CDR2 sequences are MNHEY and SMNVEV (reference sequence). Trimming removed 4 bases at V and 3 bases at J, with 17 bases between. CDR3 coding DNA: TGTGCCAGCAGTTCCTTCGGCGACAGACTGACAGATACGCAGTATTTT. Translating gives CASSSFGDRLTDTQYF.

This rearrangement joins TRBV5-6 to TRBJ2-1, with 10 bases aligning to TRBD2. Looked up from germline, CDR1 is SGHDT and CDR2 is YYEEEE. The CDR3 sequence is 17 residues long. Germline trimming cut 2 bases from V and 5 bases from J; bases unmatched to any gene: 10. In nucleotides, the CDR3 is TGTGCCAGCAGCTTTTTCTATAGCGGGAGGAGCGACAATGAGCAGTTCTTC. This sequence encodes CASSFFYSGRSDNEQFF.

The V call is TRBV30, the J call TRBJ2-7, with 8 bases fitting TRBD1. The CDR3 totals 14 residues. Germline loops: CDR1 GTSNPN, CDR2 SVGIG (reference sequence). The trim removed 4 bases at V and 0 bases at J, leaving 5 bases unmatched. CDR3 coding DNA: TGTGCCTGGATTCCGGGACAGGCCTCCTACGAGCAGTACTTC. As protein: CAWIPGQASYEQYF.

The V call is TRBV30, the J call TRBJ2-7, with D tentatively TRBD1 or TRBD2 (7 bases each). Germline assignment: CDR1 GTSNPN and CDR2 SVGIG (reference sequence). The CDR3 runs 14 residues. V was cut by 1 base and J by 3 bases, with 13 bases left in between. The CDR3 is CAWSGEGAYYEQYF. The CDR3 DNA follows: TGTGCCTGGAGTGGGGAGGGGGCTTACTACGAGCAGTACTTC.

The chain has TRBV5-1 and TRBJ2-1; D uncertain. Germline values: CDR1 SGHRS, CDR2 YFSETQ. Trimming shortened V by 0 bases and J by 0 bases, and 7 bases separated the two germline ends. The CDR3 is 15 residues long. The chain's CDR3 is CASSLARSSYNEQFF. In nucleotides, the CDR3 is TGCGCCAGCAGCTTGGCGCGGAGCTCCTACAATGAGCAGTTCTTC.

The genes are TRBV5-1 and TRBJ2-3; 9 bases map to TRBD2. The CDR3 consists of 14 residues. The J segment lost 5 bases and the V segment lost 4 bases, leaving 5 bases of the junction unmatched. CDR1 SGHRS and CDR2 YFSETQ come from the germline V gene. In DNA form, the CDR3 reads TGCGCCAGCAGCCCGGGGACTAGCCAAGATACGCAGTATTTT. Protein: CASSPGTSQDTQYF. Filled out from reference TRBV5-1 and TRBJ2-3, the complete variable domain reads KAGVTQTPRYLIKTRGQQVTLSCSPISGHRSVSWYQQTPGQGLQFLFEYFSETQRNKGNFPGRFSGRQFSNSRSEMNVSTLELGDSALYLCASSPGTSQDTQYFGPGTRLTVL.

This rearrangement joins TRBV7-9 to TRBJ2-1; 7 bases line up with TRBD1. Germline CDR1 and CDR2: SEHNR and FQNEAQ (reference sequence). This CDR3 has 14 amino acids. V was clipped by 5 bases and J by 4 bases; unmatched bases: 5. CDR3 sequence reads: CASSPRQGYNEQFF. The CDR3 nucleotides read TGTGCCAGCAGCCCCCGACAGGGATACAATGAGCAGTTCTTC.

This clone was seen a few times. DNA of the CDR3: TGTGCCACCAGCAGAGAAGACAGGGGAGAGGACTATGGCTACACCTTC. This gives the protein CATSREDRGEDYGYTF. J is TRBJ1-2 and V is TRBV15; 8 positions match TRBD1. CDR1 LNHNV and CDR2 YYDKDF come from the germline V gene (reference sequence). This CDR3 contains 16 residues. Losses at the gene ends were 0 bases for V and 3 bases for J; bases not matched to a gene: 6.

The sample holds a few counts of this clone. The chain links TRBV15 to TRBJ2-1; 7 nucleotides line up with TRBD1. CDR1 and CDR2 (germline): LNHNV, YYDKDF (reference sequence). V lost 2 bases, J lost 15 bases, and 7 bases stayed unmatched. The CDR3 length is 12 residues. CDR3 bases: TGTGCCACCAGCAGATATGACAGGGAAGGGTTCTTC. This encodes CATSRYDREGFF. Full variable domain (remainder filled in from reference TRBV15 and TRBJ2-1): DAMVIQNPRYQVTQFGKPVTLSCSQTLNHNVMYWYQQKSSQAPKLLFHYYDKDFNNEADTPDNFQSRRPNTSFCFLDIRSPGLGDTAMYLCATSRYDREGFFGPGTRLTVL.

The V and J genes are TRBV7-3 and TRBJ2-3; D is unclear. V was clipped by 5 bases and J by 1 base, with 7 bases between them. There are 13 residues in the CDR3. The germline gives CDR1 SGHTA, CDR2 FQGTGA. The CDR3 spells CASSQPGTDTQYF. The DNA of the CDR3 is TGTGCCAGCAGCCAGCCAGGCACAGATACGCAGTATTTT.

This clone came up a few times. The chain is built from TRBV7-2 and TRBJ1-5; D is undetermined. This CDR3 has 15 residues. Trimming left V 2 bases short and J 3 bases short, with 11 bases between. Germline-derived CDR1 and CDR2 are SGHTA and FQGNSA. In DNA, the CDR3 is TGTGCCAGCAGCTTACTGGCGACGGTCAATCAGCCCCAGCATTTT. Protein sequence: CASSLLATVNQPQHF.

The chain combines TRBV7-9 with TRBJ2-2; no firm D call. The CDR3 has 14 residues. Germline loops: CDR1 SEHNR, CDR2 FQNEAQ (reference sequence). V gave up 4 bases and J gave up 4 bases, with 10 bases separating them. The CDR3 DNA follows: TGTGCCAGCAGCTCCCTTCGGGTCACCGGGGAGCTGTTTTTT. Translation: CASSSLRVTGELFF. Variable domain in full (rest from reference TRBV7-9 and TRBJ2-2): DTGVSQNPRHKITKRGQNVTFRCDPISEHNRLYWYRQTLGQGPEFLTYFQNEAQLEKSRLLSDRFSAERPKGSFSTLEIQRTEQGDSAMYLCASSSLRVTGELFFGEGSRLTVL.

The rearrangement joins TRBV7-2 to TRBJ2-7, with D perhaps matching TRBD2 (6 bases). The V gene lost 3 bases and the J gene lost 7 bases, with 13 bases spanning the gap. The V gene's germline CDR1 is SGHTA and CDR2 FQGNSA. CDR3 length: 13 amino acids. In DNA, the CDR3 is TGTGCCAGCAGCTTGCGGTTAGCGGCAGAGCAGTACTTC. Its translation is CASSLRLAAEQYF.

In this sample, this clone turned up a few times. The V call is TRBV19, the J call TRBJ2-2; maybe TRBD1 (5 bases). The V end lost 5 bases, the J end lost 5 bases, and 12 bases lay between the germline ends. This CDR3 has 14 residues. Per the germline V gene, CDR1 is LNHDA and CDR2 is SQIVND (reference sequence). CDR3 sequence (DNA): TGTGCCAGTAGTCCCCGACAGAGAACCGGGGAGCTGTTTTTT. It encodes CASSPRQRTGELFF.

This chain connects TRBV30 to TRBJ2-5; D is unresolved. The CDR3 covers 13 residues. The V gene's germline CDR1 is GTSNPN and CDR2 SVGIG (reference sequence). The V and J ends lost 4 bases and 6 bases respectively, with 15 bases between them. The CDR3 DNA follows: TGTGCCTGGAAATTCGCGTACTGGAAGACCCAGTACTTC. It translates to CAWKFAYWKTQYF.